Shown below are 9 T cell receptor beta chains from a single sample sequenced in a study of T cell responses to AZD1222 COVID-19 vaccine. Here immunoSEQ multiplex PCR was the method, and the copy in TCRdb shows in-frame clones only, minus some. There are tens of thousands of clones in the sample; around 90% occur only once, and 5.2% lies in the top ten. The specimen comprised peripheral blood, sampled on day 0 of MenACWY control vaccination. These receptors were collected from an adult in good health.

The J gene is TRBJ2-7, the V gene TRBV10-3; maybe TRBD1 (6 bases). CDR1 is ENHRY and CDR2 is SYGVKD in the germline V gene. V gave up 11 bases and J gave up 0 bases, with 11 bases separating them. CDR3 length: 12 amino acids. The CDR3 coding sequence is TGTGCCTCTACAGGGAGCTCCTACGAGCAGTACTTC. Translation: CASTGSSYEQYF.

V is TRBV29-1 and J is TRBJ2-2; a possible D gene is TRBD1 (5 bases). Trimming cost V 0 bases and J 0 bases, with 14 bases left between them. This CDR3 contains 17 residues. Germline assignment: CDR1 SQVTM and CDR2 ANQGSEA. The CDR3 nucleotides are TGCAGCGTTGAAGATCCCCGGACACCAACGAACACCGGGGAGCTGTTTTTT. Residues: CSVEDPRTPTNTGELFF.

CDR3 sequence: CASSPPGMNQPQHF. DNA of the CDR3: TGTGCCAGCTCACCACCAGGGATGAATCAGCCCCAGCATTTT. The rearrangement links TRBV18 to TRBJ1-5; D is uncertain. This CDR3 is built from 14 residues. Germline assignment: CDR1 KGHSH and CDR2 LQKENI. The germline V and J ends were trimmed by 0 bases and 4 bases, with 7 bases remaining between them.

V is TRBV6-1 and J is TRBJ2-1; possibly TRBD2 for D (6 bases). Trimming removed 3 bases at V and 0 bases at J, with 12 bases between. CDR3 length: 16 amino acids. Germline-derived CDR1 and CDR2 are MNHNS and SASEGT. In DNA, the CDR3 is TGTGCCAGCAGTGAGCGGGGCCCAAGCTCCTACAATGAGCAGTTCTTC. Amino acid sequence: CASSERGPSSYNEQFF.

A single count supports this clone. The rearrangement links TRBV25-1 to TRBJ1-2; D ambiguous. This CDR3 is built from 11 residues. V lost 1 base to trimming and J lost 7 bases, with 4 bases between them. In germline, CDR1 is MGHDK, CDR2 SYGVNS. The CDR3 region is CASSELSGYTF. The CDR3 DNA is TGTGCCAGCAGTGAATTGAGTGGCTACACCTTC.

This chain links TRBV6-5 with TRBJ2-5; 9 nucleotides match TRBD1. This CDR3 is built from 13 residues. After removal of 8 bases from V and 4 bases from J, the junction contained 5 bases not matched to a gene. Germline-derived CDR1 and CDR2 are MNHEY and SVGAGI. CDR3 protein: CASGPQGAETQYF. Written as DNA, the CDR3 is TGTGCCAGCGGCCCACAGGGGGCAGAGACCCAGTACTTC.

The chain employs TRBV19 and TRBJ1-5, with D unresolved. CDR3 length: 15 amino acids. The germline V gene has CDR1 LNHDA and CDR2 SQIVND (reference sequence). Trimming cost V 3 bases and J 4 bases, with 13 bases left between them. In DNA form, the CDR3 reads TGTGCCAGTAGTATGATGGCAGAAAAGAATCAGCCCCAGCATTTT. Amino acid sequence: CASSMMAEKNQPQHF.

The CDR3 is CASSSQQGWDQPQHF. CDR3 nucleotide sequence: TGTGCCAGCAGCTCCCAGCAGGGTTGGGATCAGCCCCAGCATTTT. This chain connects TRBV28 to TRBJ1-5; TRBD1 might be the D (5 bases). V lost 6 bases and J 5 bases, leaving 17 bases between the germline ends. Per germline, CDR1 MDHEN and CDR2 SYDVKM. The CDR3 spans 15 residues.

The rearrangement joins TRBV19 to TRBJ1-4, with 7 nucleotides matching TRBD1. Germline lookup yields CDR1 LNHDA and CDR2 SQIVND (reference sequence). The V segment lost 9 bases and the J segment 6 bases; nucleotides outside the gene matches: 1. This CDR3 has 11 residues. CDR3 region: CASRGDEKLFF. The DNA of the CDR3 is TGTGCCAGCAGGGGGGATGAAAAACTGTTTTTT.